This TCR beta chain originates from a study of cytomegalovirus exposure and HLA in healthy donors. Study context: About 85 million unique TCR sequences came from HLA-typed donors in an early release.

Concerning this clone: Its target is not known.

The CDR3 consists of 16 residues. The germline CDR1 and CDR2 sequences are LNHDA and SQIVND (reference sequence). Germline trimming cut 0 bases from V and 3 bases from J; bases unmatched to any gene: 4. General study results and limits: When analyzed later, the rates of TCR association showed variation by HLA locus, with DRB1 the most and HLA-C the fewest.

The PCR ran on 60 Vbeta and 13 Jbeta primers. Profiled with immunoSEQ multiplex PCR; TCRdb holds only in-frame clones, not every one. The repertoire includes 110,000 to 150,000 clones, about 82% of them detected once, and roughly 3.4% sits in the top ten. This clonotype originated in a male donor in good health and CMV-seronegative. The chain has TRBV19 and TRBJ2-1; 8 bases are shared with TRBD2. Sample: PBMCs. The CDR3 is CASSIEGLAGYNEQFF. The CDR3 nucleotides are TGTGCCAGTAGTATAGAGGGCCTAGCGGGCTACAATGAGCAGTTCTTC. Full variable domain (rest looked up from reference TRBV19 and TRBJ2-1): DGGITQSPKYLFRKEGQNVTLSCEQNLNHDAMYWYRQDPGQGLRLIYYSQIVNDFQKGDIAEGYSVSREKKESFPLTVTSAQKNPTAFYLCASSIEGLAGYNEQFFGPGTRLTVL.